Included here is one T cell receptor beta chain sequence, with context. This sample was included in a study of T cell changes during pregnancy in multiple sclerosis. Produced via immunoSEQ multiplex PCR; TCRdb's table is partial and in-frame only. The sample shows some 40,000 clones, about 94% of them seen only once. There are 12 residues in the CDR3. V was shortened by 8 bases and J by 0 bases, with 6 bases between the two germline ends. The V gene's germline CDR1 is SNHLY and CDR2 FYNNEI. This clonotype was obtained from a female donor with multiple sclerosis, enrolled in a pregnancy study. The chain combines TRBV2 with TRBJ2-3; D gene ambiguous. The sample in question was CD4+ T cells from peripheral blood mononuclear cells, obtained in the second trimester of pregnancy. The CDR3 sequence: CASGLSTDTQYF. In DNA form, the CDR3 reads TGTGCCAGCGGGCTAAGCACAGATACGCAGTATTTT.